What follows are 20 T cell receptor beta chains derived from one specimen sequenced in a study of T-cell memory formation after mild COVID-19. Each CDR3 protein is one row after TCRdb ran MiXCR on the 5' RACE reads. The profile shows about half a million distinct CDR3 sequences, 15% to 20% of them singletons. Sample: PBMCs or a T cell subset sorted from them (not recorded which). All receptors come from an adult woman who had mild COVID-19 (a few samples of this study predate the infection). Cell type and time point are not known.

This clonotype was counted a few times. The chain links TRBV5-1 to TRBJ2-1; 10 bases agree with TRBD2. The J segment lost 7 bases and the V segment lost 0 bases, leaving 4 bases of the junction unmatched. The CDR3 is 15 amino acids. Germline CDR1 SGHRS, CDR2 YFSETQ. The CDR3 bases are TGCGCCAGCAGCTTGGGCCTAGCGGGAGAGAATGAGCAGTTCTTC. Translated, it gives CASSLGLAGENEQFF.

This rearrangement joins TRBV20-1 to TRBJ1-5, with 7 bases aligning to TRBD1. CDR1 and CDR2 from the germline V gene are DFQATT and SNEGSKA (reference sequence). The CDR3 is made up of 14 amino acids. The V segment lost 2 bases and the J segment 1 base; nucleotides outside the gene matches: 2. DNA of the CDR3: TGCAGTGCTAGAATCAGGGGGAGCAATCAGCCCCAGCATTTT. Translation: CSARIRGSNQPQHF.

The V gene is TRBV5-1, the J gene TRBJ2-7, with D perhaps TRBD2 (7 bases). In germline, CDR1 is SGHRS, CDR2 YFSETQ. Between the trimmed V and J ends, which lost 3 bases and 6 bases, there was a span of 13 bases. This CDR3 comprises 13 residues. The CDR3 loop is CASSSEGGVEQYF. DNA for the CDR3: TGCGCCAGCAGCTCGGAAGGGGGGGTCGAGCAGTACTTC.

This clonotype came up a few times. The chain employs TRBV6-4 and TRBJ2-2, with D perhaps assigned TRBD1 or TRBD2 (5 bases each). This CDR3 contains 15 residues. Trimming left V 6 bases short and J 3 bases short, with 14 bases between. The germline CDR1 and CDR2 sequences are MRHNA and SNTAGT. CDR3 loop: CASSSGTSDTGELFF. The CDR3 nucleotides are TGTGCCAGCAGCTCCGGGACCTCGGACACCGGGGAGCTGTTTTTT.

There are a few counts of this clonotype. The CDR3 sequence is CASSPGLAGPSTEQFF. The CDR3 DNA reads TGTGCCAGCAGCCCGGGACTAGCGGGACCGTCAACGGAGCAGTTCTTC. V usage is TRBV5-5 and J usage is TRBJ2-1; 13 nucleotides align to TRBD2. After removal of 4 bases from V and 10 bases from J, the junction contained 11 bases not matched to a gene. Germline CDR1 and CDR2: SGHKS and YYEKEE (reference sequence). The CDR3 sequence is 16 residues long.

This chain connects TRBV12-3 or TRBV12-4 to TRBJ1-1; TRBD1 is a possible D gene (5 bases). Trimming cost V 8 bases and J 0 bases, with 10 bases left between them. The CDR3 length is 13 residues. CDR3 sequence reads: CASFTGMNTEAFF. The CDR3 nucleotides are TGTGCCAGCTTCACAGGTATGAACACTGAAGCTTTCTTT.

This clonotype showed up just a few times. This chain uses TRBV27 with TRBJ1-1; D is ambiguous. CDR3 length: 21 residues. V was shortened by 4 bases and J by 0 bases, with 30 bases between the two germline ends. Germline values: CDR1 MNHEY, CDR2 SMNVEV (reference sequence). The CDR3 sequence is CASSSYSISGFPWPMNTEAFF. The CDR3 DNA reads TGTGCCAGCAGTTCCTACTCAATTTCCGGCTTCCCCTGGCCCATGAACACTGAAGCTTTCTTT.

This clonotype has just a few counts. CDR3 DNA sequence: TGTGCCAGCGGCTTGGGGGGCGCGGGAAACACCATATATTTT. Translating gives CASGLGGAGNTIYF. The chain carries TRBV12-3 or TRBV12-4 and TRBJ1-3, with D possibly TRBD1 on 6 matching bases. The CDR3 runs to 14 residues. Trimming took 8 bases from V and 4 from J, leaving 15 bases between them.

This clonotype was detected a few times. The chain has TRBV7-6 and TRBJ2-5; 12 bases fit TRBD2. The ends lost 5 bases at V and 5 bases at J; junction bases unmatched: 6. The CDR3 is 15 amino acids. Germline CDR1 is SGHVS and CDR2 is FNYEAQ. The CDR3 protein is CASSQLAGGAETQYF. The CDR3 nucleotides are TGTGCCAGCAGCCAACTAGCGGGAGGAGCTGAGACCCAGTACTTC.

This clonotype was found a few times. The chain is built from TRBV5-5 and TRBJ2-7; D remains unclear. Germline V gene lookup returns CDR1 SGHKS and CDR2 YYEKEE (reference sequence). The CDR3 contains 11 residues. V was clipped by 2 bases and J by 4 bases, with 4 bases between them. The CDR3, as DNA: TGTGCCAGCAGCTTCGTTTACGAGCAGTACTTC. It yields the protein CASSFVYEQYF. The full variable domain, in which reference TRBV5-5 and TRBJ2-7 provide the parts outside the CDR3, is DAGVTQSPTHLIKTRGQQVTLRCSPISGHKSVSWYQQVLGQGPQFIFQYYEKEERGRGNFPDRFSARQFPNYSSELNVNALLLGDSALYLCASSFVYEQYFGPGTRLTVT.

This clonotype was counted between two and nine times. The chain carries TRBV5-6 and TRBJ1-2, with 7 positions matching TRBD1. CDR3 length: 14 amino acids. Germline CDR1 reads SGHDT; CDR2 reads YYEEEE. Germline trimming cut 0 bases from V and 8 bases from J; bases unmatched to any gene: 7. CDR3 DNA: TGTGCCAGCAGCTTGGGACAGGGATCAGAGGGCTACACCTTC. It codes for CASSLGQGSEGYTF.

The chain couples TRBV15 to TRBJ2-3, with 7 positions matching TRBD2. The ends lost 0 bases at V and 2 bases at J; junction bases unmatched: 2. The germline V gene has CDR1 LNHNV and CDR2 YYDKDF (reference sequence). The CDR3 has 15 amino acids. CDR3 sequence reads: CATSRDGRLTDTQYF. The CDR3 DNA reads as TGTGCCACCAGCAGAGACGGGAGGCTCACAGATACGCAGTATTTT. Based on the CDR3 plus reference TRBV15 and TRBJ2-3, the full variable domain is DAMVIQNPRYQVTQFGKPVTLSCSQTLNHNVMYWYQQKSSQAPKLLFHYYDKDFNNEADTPDNFQSRRPNTSFCFLDIRSPGLGDTAMYLCATSRDGRLTDTQYFGPGTRLTVL.

V and J are TRBV18 and TRBJ2-3; D gene uncertain. The CDR3 length is 15 residues. V gave up 0 bases and J gave up 3 bases, with 10 bases separating them. CDR1 and CDR2 (germline): KGHSH, LQKENI. As DNA, the CDR3 is TGTGCCAGCTCACCACCGGGCGCCACAACAGATACGCAGTATTTT. It translates to CASSPPGATTDTQYF.

In its sample, this clonotype was seen a few times. This sequence joins TRBV7-8 and TRBJ1-1; 7 bases fit TRBD1. This CDR3 spans 12 amino acids. Germline-derived CDR1 and CDR2 are SGHVS and FQNEAQ. The J segment lost 10 bases and the V segment lost 5 bases, leaving 7 bases of the junction unmatched. CDR3 loop: CASSQGGSGAFF. The CDR3 DNA is TGTGCCAGCAGCCAGGGGGGCTCCGGAGCTTTCTTT.

This clonotype has a handful of counts. The chain combines TRBV9 with TRBJ1-2, with 8 bases lining up with TRBD1. The CDR3 spans 15 residues. Trimming cost V 4 bases and J 0 bases; bases outside gene matches: 5. From germline, CDR1 is SGDLS and CDR2 YYNGEE. The CDR3 region is CASSFGQGANYGYTF. The CDR3 DNA sequence: TGTGCCAGCAGCTTCGGACAGGGAGCTAACTATGGCTACACCTTC.

This chain joins TRBV10-3 and TRBJ1-1; a weak D match, TRBD1 (5 bases). V lost 3 bases and J lost 6, with 20 bases in between. The germline CDR1 and CDR2 sequences are ENHRY and SYGVKD. CDR3 length equals 16 residues. The CDR3 loop reads CAISDPNQEGRAEAFF. The DNA for the CDR3 is TGTGCCATCAGTGACCCAAATCAGGAGGGGAGGGCTGAAGCTTTCTTT.

This clonotype was counted many times. The rearrangement links TRBV19 to TRBJ2-3; possibly TRBD1 or TRBD2 for D (5 bases each). Germline values: CDR1 LNHDA, CDR2 SQIVND (reference sequence). The CDR3 extends over 15 amino acids. Trimming took off 0 bases at V and 0 bases at J, with 7 bases between the two ends. The CDR3 loop reads CASSIDGGSTDTQYF. The CDR3 nucleotides read TGTGCCAGTAGTATAGATGGGGGAAGCACAGATACGCAGTATTTT.

This clonotype showed up just once. J is TRBJ2-1 and V is TRBV18; 7 bases line up with TRBD2. V lost 5 bases to trimming and J lost 3 bases; unmatched junction nucleotides: 7. This CDR3 is 15 amino acids long. CDR1 is KGHSH, CDR2 LQKENI, per germline. The CDR3 nucleotides are TGTGCCAGCTCAGGCCTAGCGGATTTCTACAATGAGCAGTTCTTC. This codes for CASSGLADFYNEQFF.

This chain connects TRBV20-1 to TRBJ2-1, with 12 bases fitting TRBD2. Germline CDR1 is DFQATT and CDR2 is SNEGSKA (reference sequence). J gave up 6 bases and V 5 bases, and 11 bases lay outside the gene matches. CDR3 size: 16 residues. CDR3 DNA sequence: TGCAGTGCTGGACCAATTGGACTAGCGGGAACCAATGAGCAGTTCTTC. Translation gives CSAGPIGLAGTNEQFF.

The gene calls are TRBV4-2 and TRBJ2-2; 10 nucleotides agree with TRBD1. The length of the CDR3 is 14 residues. Germline V gives CDR1 LGHNA, CDR2 YNFKEQ. V shed 3 bases, J shed 8 bases, and the junction held 3 bases outside the gene matches. The CDR3 reads CASSHDRGPGELFF. CDR3 DNA sequence: TGTGCCAGCAGCCACGACAGGGGGCCTGGGGAGCTGTTTTTT.